These 15 T cell receptor beta chains originate from one sample sequenced in a study of blood T cell repertoires in COVID-19. Method: immunoSEQ multiplex PCR; TCRdb's copy keeps in-frame clones and lacks some. The repertoire holds 140,000 to 150,000 clones, with 84% as singletons. Sequences were obtained from peripheral blood. These receptors originate from a human donor in a cohort sampled during active COVID-19.

The J gene is TRBJ2-5, the V gene TRBV29-1, with TRBD1 as a possible D gene (6 bases). Trimming pared 3 bases from V and 5 bases from J, leaving 19 bases between. Germline-derived CDR1 and CDR2 are SQVTM and ANQGSEA. The CDR3 is made up of 15 amino acids. The CDR3 sequence: CSVEGFVGAYETQYF. The CDR3 DNA sequence: TGCAGCGTTGAGGGGTTTGTGGGGGCTTATGAGACCCAGTACTTC. The complete variable domain, with remaining parts taken from reference TRBV29-1 and TRBJ2-5, reads SAVISQKPSRDICQRGTSLTIQCQVDSQVTMMFWYRQQPGQSLTLIATANQGSEATYESGFVIDKFPISRPNLTFSTLTVSNMSPEDSSIYLCSVEGFVGAYETQYFGPGTRLLVL.

The chain joins TRBV11-2 to TRBJ2-7; no firm D call. This CDR3 is built from 11 residues. Germline V lookup: CDR1 SGHAT, CDR2 FQNNGV. The ends were cut back, 5 bases at V and 4 bases at J, with 6 bases in the middle. The DNA for the CDR3 is TGTGCCAGCAGCCAGTCATACGAGCAGTACTTC. This encodes CASSQSYEQYF.

The CDR3 DNA sequence: TGCAGCGCGTCGGGTGGCAGTCGTGCAACTAATGAAAAACTGTTTTTT. Protein: CSASGGSRATNEKLFF. The rearrangement uses TRBV29-1 and TRBJ1-4; D is unclear. CDR1 and CDR2 (germline): SQVTM, ANQGSEA. The CDR3 has 16 amino acids. The V end lost 7 bases, the J end lost 0 bases, and 18 bases lay between the germline ends.

V is TRBV5-8 and J is TRBJ2-5; TRBD2 aligns across 8 bases. Trimming at V came to 3 bases and at J to 7 bases, leaving 5 bases not matched to a gene. CDR1 and CDR2 from the germline V gene are SGHTS and YDEGEE. This CDR3 has 13 amino acids. CDR3 DNA: TGTGCCAGCAGCTCCGGGGGGGCCGTGACCCAGTACTTC. Amino acids: CASSSGGAVTQYF.

The J gene is TRBJ1-5, the V gene TRBV5-4, with D perhaps matching TRBD1 (6 bases). The CDR3 sequence is 16 residues long. Trimming took off 4 bases at V and 4 bases at J, with 18 bases between the two ends. Germline loops: CDR1 SGHNT, CDR2 YYREEE (reference sequence). The CDR3 loop reads CASSQGGGRGNQPQHF. CDR3 nucleotide sequence: TGTGCCAGCAGCCAAGGGGGGGGGAGAGGAAATCAGCCCCAGCATTTT.

This clone was detected only a few times. The CDR3 DNA reads TGTGCCAGTAGTACCACCGGGGGCTATAATTCACCCCTCCACTTT. It codes for CASSTTGGYNSPLHF. This chain uses TRBV19 with TRBJ1-6, with D perhaps matching TRBD1 (5 bases). This CDR3 comprises 15 residues. Trimming removed 4 bases from V and 3 bases from J, with 10 bases in between. In germline, CDR1 is LNHDA, CDR2 SQIVND (reference sequence).

The chain combines TRBV6-5 with TRBJ1-6; unclear D gene. V was trimmed by 2 bases and J by 12 bases, leaving 8 bases between them. In germline, CDR1 is MNHEY, CDR2 SVGAGI. The CDR3 totals 12 residues. The CDR3 loop is CASSYAGGPLHF. The CDR3 DNA sequence: TGTGCCAGCAGTTACGCCGGAGGACCCCTCCACTTT.

In nucleotides, the CDR3 is TGTGCCAGCAGTTCCCGCGGGGGGGGCTCCTACAATGAGCAGTTCTTC. This translates into CASSSRGGGSYNEQFF. The chain joins TRBV28 to TRBJ2-1; 9 bases match TRBD2. Germline loops: CDR1 MDHEN, CDR2 SYDVKM. The V and J ends lost 4 bases and 0 bases, in that order; junction bases with no gene match: 4. CDR3 length: 16 amino acids.

The chain is built from TRBV14 and TRBJ1-2; D not certain. CDR1 is SGHDN, CDR2 FVKESK, per germline. CDR3 length equals 13 residues. V lost 2 bases to trimming and J lost 6 bases, with 10 bases between them. CDR3 in amino acids: CASSQNPSDGYTF. The CDR3 nucleotides are TGTGCCAGCAGCCAAAACCCCTCGGATGGCTACACCTTC.

This chain joins TRBV4-3 and TRBJ1-2; D remains ambiguous. V was pared by 1 base and J by 4 bases, with 19 bases between. CDR1 is LGHNA, CDR2 YSLEER, per germline. The CDR3 sequence is 17 residues long. CDR3 in amino acids: CASSQASRGSAGYGYTF. CDR3 DNA sequence: TGCGCCAGCAGCCAAGCCTCACGTGGCTCGGCGGGCTATGGCTACACCTTC.

The rearrangement links TRBV10-3 to TRBJ2-7, with 8 nucleotides matching TRBD1. V gave up 6 bases and J gave up 5 bases; unmatched junction bases: 9. This CDR3 spans 14 amino acids. The germline gives CDR1 ENHRY, CDR2 SYGVKD. The DNA for the CDR3 is TGTGCCATCAGGGATACAGGGGGGCTCGACGAGCAGTACTTC. It encodes CAIRDTGGLDEQYF.

The chain carries TRBV4-2 and TRBJ2-7, with TRBD2 matching 9 bases. The germline V gene encodes CDR1 LGHNA and CDR2 YNFKEQ. The CDR3 length is 16 residues. The J segment lost 5 bases and the V segment lost 0 bases, leaving 8 bases of the junction unmatched. The CDR3 spells CASSQDRGTSNHEQYF. The DNA for the CDR3 is TGTGCCAGCAGCCAAGATAGGGGGACTAGCAATCACGAGCAGTACTTC.

The chain uses TRBV7-9 and TRBJ2-7; 14 bases match TRBD2. With V trimmed by 5 bases and J by 2 bases, 5 bases remained unmatched. Germline V gives CDR1 SEHNR, CDR2 FQNEAQ (reference sequence). There are 16 residues in the CDR3. CDR3 nucleotides: TGTGCCAGCAGCATTGGGACTAGCGGGGGACCCTACGAGCAGTACTTC. The encoded protein is CASSIGTSGGPYEQYF.

The chain uses TRBV6-6 and TRBJ1-2; D is undetermined. Germline CDR1 MNHNY, CDR2 SVGAGI (reference sequence). V was pared by 6 bases and J by 2 bases, with 10 bases between. The CDR3 consists of 13 residues. CDR3 region: CASRLTANYGYTF. In nucleotides, the CDR3 is TGTGCCAGCAGGTTGACTGCCAACTATGGCTACACCTTC.

The genes are TRBV4-1 and TRBJ1-4; D call uncertain. This CDR3 has 14 residues. Trimming took 3 bases from V and 1 from J, leaving 6 bases between them. Per germline, CDR1 MGHRA and CDR2 YSYEKL. The CDR3 nucleotides read TGCGCCAGCAGCCATGCCGGAACTAATGAAAAACTGTTTTTT. Translated: CASSHAGTNEKLFF.